The 7 T cell receptor beta chains below come from one sample, sequenced in a study of T-cell reconstitution after alpha-beta-depleted transplantation in children. Preparation of the TCRbeta library used unique molecular identifiers. TCRdb reprocessed the PCR reads with MiXCR, giving one entry per CDR3 protein. The sample includes 420,000 or so distinct CDR3 sequences, 11% seen only once; the top ten take 4.5% to 6.5%. The sample consisted of PBMCs from the stem cell graft donor, taken from the stem cell graft. Receptors originate from a human donor who donated a stem cell graft to a child with acute myeloid leukemia.

This clonotype came up many times. The rearrangement links TRBV9 to TRBJ2-1; weak D call: TRBD2 (6 bases). The V end lost 0 bases, the J end lost 4 bases, and 11 bases lay between the germline ends. Germline loops: CDR1 SGDLS, CDR2 YYNGEE. The CDR3 consists of 15 residues. This chain's CDR3 is CASSVVGGPYNEQFF. The CDR3, as DNA: TGTGCCAGCAGCGTAGTGGGGGGACCATACAATGAGCAGTTCTTC.

This clonotype appeared many times. The chain recombines TRBV7-2 with TRBJ2-3; the D gene is possibly TRBD2 (6 bases). Germline V gives CDR1 SGHTA, CDR2 FQGNSA. The CDR3 extends over 14 amino acids. The germline V and J ends were trimmed by 1 base and 6 bases, with 11 bases remaining between them. The CDR3 loop is CASSLVTRKDTQYF. CDR3 DNA: TGTGCCAGCAGCTTAGTGACTAGGAAGGATACGCAGTATTTT.

This chain uses TRBV20-1 with TRBJ2-1, with 12 bases identical to TRBD2. The junction had 6 bases not matched to a gene; V was cut back by 3 bases and J by 9 bases. CDR1 and CDR2 (germline): DFQATT, SNEGSKA (reference sequence). The CDR3 runs 14 residues. The CDR3 spells CSASLLAGGIEQFF. DNA of the CDR3: TGCAGTGCTAGCCTACTAGCGGGAGGAATTGAGCAGTTCTTC.

This chain connects TRBV10-3 to TRBJ2-2; D unresolved. V was clipped by 3 bases and J by 8 bases, with 13 bases between them. Germline lookup yields CDR1 ENHRY and CDR2 SYGVKD. The CDR3 runs 14 residues. The CDR3 DNA sequence: TGTGCCATCAGTGATTTCTCAAGTGATGGGGAGCTGTTTTTT. Translation: CAISDFSSDGELFF.

The chain couples TRBV5-4 to TRBJ1-2; D possibly corresponds to TRBD1 (5 bases). The CDR3 length is 14 residues. Germline V gene data show CDR1 as SGHNT and CDR2 as YYREEE (reference sequence). Trimming shortened V by 4 bases and J by 2 bases, and 12 bases separated the two germline ends. In DNA, the CDR3 is TGTGCCAGCAGCGGAACTGAGGGGAACTATGGCTACACCTTC. It is translated as CASSGTEGNYGYTF. Full variable domain (missing parts from reference TRBV5-4 and TRBJ1-2): ETGVTQSPTHLIKTRGQQVTLRCSSQSGHNTVSWYQQALGQGPQFIFQYYREEENGRGNFPPRFSGLQFPNYSSELNVNALELDDSALYLCASSGTEGNYGYTFGSGTRLTVV.

This clonotype was detected many times. The rearrangement joins TRBV5-1 to TRBJ1-1, with 8 positions matching TRBD1. CDR1 SGHRS and CDR2 YFSETQ come from the germline V gene. The V and J ends lost 4 bases and 4 bases, in that order; junction bases with no gene match: 9. The CDR3 is 15 amino acids. The CDR3 sequence is CASSPGQVSGTEAFF. As DNA, the CDR3 is TGCGCCAGCAGCCCGGGACAGGTATCCGGCACTGAAGCTTTCTTT.

The chain couples TRBV12-3 or TRBV12-4 to TRBJ2-1, with 9 positions matching TRBD1. The CDR3 is made up of 17 amino acids. With V trimmed by 5 bases and J by 5 bases, 13 bases remained unmatched. CDR3 DNA sequence: TGTGCCAGCAGTCTAACACAGGGGGCTGGTAGGGACAATGAGCAGTTCTTC. It is translated as CASSLTQGAGRDNEQFF.